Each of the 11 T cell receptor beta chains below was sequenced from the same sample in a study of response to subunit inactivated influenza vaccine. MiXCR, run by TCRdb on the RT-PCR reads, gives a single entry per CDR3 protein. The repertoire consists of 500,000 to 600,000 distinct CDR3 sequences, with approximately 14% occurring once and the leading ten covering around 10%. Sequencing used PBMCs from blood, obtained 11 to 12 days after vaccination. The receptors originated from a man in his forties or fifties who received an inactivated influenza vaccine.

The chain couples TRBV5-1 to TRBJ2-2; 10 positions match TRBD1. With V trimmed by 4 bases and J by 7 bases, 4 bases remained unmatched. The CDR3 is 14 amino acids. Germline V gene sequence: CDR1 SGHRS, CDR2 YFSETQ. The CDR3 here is CASSTGQGFGELFF. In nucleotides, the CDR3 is TGCGCCAGCAGCACGGGACAGGGGTTCGGGGAGCTGTTTTTT. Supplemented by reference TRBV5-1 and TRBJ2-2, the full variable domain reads KAGVTQTPRYLIKTRGQQVTLSCSPISGHRSVSWYQQTPGQGLQFLFEYFSETQRNKGNFPGRFSGRQFSNSRSEMNVSTLELGDSALYLCASSTGQGFGELFFGEGSRLTVL.

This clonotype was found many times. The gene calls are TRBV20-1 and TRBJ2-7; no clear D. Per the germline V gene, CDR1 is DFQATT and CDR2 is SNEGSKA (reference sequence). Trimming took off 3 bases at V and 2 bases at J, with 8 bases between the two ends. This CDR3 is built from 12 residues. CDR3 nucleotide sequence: TGCAGTGCTAGTACTGGGGCCTACGAGCAGTACTTC. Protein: CSASTGAYEQYF.

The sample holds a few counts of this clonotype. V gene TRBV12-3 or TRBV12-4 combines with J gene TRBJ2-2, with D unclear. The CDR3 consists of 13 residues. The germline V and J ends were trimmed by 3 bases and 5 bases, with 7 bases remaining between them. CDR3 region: CASSFYRTGELFF. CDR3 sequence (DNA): TGTGCCAGCAGTTTTTACAGAACCGGGGAGCTGTTTTTT.

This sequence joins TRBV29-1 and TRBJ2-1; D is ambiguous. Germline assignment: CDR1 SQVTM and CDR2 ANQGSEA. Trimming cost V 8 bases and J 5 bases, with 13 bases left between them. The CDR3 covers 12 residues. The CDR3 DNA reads TGCAGCTTCCCCGTGGGGAACAATGAGCAGTTCTTC. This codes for CSFPVGNNEQFF.

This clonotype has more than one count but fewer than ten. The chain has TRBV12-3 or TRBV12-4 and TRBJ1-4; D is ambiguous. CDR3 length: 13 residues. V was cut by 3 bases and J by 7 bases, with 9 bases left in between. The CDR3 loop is CASSFWWGEKLFF. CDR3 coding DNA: TGTGCCAGCAGTTTTTGGTGGGGTGAAAAACTGTTTTTT.

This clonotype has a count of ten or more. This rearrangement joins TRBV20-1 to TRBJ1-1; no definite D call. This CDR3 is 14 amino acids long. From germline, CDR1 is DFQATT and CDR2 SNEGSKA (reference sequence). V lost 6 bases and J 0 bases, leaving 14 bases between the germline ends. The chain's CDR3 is CSAQKQPLNTEAFF. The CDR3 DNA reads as TGCAGTGCCCAAAAACAGCCGTTGAACACTGAAGCTTTCTTT.

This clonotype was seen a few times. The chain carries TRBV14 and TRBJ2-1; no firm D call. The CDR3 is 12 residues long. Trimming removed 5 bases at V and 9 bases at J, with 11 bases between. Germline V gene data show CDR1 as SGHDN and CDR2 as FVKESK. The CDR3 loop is CASSSPRGEQFF. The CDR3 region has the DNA TGTGCCAGCAGCTCGCCGAGAGGTGAGCAGTTCTTC.

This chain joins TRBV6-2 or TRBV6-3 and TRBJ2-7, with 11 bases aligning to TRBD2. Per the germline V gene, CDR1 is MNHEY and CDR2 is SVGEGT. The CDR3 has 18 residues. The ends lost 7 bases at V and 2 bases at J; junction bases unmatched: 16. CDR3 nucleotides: TGTGCCAGCAAACAAATCCTGGGACTAGCGGAGGCCACCTACGAGCAGTACTTC. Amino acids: CASKQILGLAEATYEQYF.

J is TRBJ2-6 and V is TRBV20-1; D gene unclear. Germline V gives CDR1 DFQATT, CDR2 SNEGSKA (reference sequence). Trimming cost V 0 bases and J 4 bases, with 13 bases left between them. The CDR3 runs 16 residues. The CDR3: CSARESSRQGANVLTF. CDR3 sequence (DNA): TGCAGTGCTAGAGAGTCGTCACGTCAGGGGGCCAACGTCCTGACTTTC.

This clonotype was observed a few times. CDR3 amino acids: CASSHGTSGGTYEQFF. CDR3 DNA: TGTGCCAGCAGCCACGGGACTAGCGGGGGGACCTATGAGCAGTTCTTC. The chain uses TRBV4-2 and TRBJ2-1, with TRBD2 matching over 15 bases. Germline loops: CDR1 LGHNA, CDR2 YNFKEQ. There are 16 residues in the CDR3. V lost 3 bases to trimming and J lost 8 bases; unmatched junction nucleotides: 5.

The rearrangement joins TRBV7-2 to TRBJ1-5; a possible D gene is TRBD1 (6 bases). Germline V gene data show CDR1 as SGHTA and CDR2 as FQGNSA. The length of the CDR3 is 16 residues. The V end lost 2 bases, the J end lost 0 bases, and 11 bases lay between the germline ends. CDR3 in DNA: TGTGCCAGCAGCTTATGGGGGCGGTTTAGCAATCAGCCCCAGCATTTT. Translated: CASSLWGRFSNQPQHF.